Below are 2 T cell receptor beta chains sequenced from a single sample in a study of OX40 agonist ivuxolimab in advanced cancers. TCRdb's table, derived via immunoSEQ multiplex PCR, lists solely in-frame clones and lacks some. The sample consists of 55,000 to 70,000 clones, around 89% of them appearing once. The sample here was CD4+ or CD8+ T cells sorted from blood, taken in a trial of the OX40 agonist ivuxolimab. The receptor set was obtained from an adult with an advanced solid tumor such as melanoma, head and neck, liver or kidney cancer.

The genes are TRBV6-1 and TRBJ1-3; a weak D match, TRBD1 (5 bases). V was pared by 11 bases and J by 9 bases, with 20 bases between. Germline assignment: CDR1 MNHNS and CDR2 SASEGT. The CDR3 loop spans 13 amino acids. The CDR3 spells CAGKGTVGSTIYF. The CDR3 bases are TGTGCCGGTAAAGGGACTGTCGGGTCCACCATATATTTT.

The rearrangement links TRBV9 to TRBJ2-2; D is possibly TRBD2 (7 bases). Trimming removed 4 bases from V and 4 bases from J, with 14 bases in between. The CDR3 loop spans 15 amino acids. Germline V gene lookup returns CDR1 SGDLS and CDR2 YYNGEE. DNA of the CDR3: TGTGCCAGCAGCTTAGGGGGGAGGGCCACCGGGGAGCTGTTTTTT. Translating it yields CASSLGGRATGELFF.